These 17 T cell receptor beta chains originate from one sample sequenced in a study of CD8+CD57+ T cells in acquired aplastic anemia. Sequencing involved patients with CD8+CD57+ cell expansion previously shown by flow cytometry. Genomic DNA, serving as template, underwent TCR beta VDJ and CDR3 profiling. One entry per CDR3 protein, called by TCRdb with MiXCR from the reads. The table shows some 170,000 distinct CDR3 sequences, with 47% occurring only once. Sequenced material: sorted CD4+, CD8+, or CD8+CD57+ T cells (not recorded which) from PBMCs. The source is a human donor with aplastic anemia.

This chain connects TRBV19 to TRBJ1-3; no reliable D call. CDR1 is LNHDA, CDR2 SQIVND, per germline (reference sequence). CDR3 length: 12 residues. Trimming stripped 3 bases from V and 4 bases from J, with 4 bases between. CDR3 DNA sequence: TGTGCCAGTAGTATGGAGGGAAACACCATATATTTT. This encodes CASSMEGNTIYF. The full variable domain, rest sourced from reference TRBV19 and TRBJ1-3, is DGGITQSPKYLFRKEGQNVTLSCEQNLNHDAMYWYRQDPGQGLRLIYYSQIVNDFQKGDIAEGYSVSREKKESFPLTVTSAQKNPTAFYLCASSMEGNTIYFGEGSWLTVV.

As DNA, the CDR3 is TGTGCCAGCAGTGAGGTTGACAGCAGCCCCTACGAGCAGTACTTC. Its translation is CASSEVDSSPYEQYF. The chain has TRBV2 and TRBJ2-7, with D perhaps TRBD1 (5 bases). This CDR3 is 15 amino acids long. The V and J ends lost 3 bases and 2 bases respectively, with 14 bases between them. Germline CDR1 SNHLY, CDR2 FYNNEI.

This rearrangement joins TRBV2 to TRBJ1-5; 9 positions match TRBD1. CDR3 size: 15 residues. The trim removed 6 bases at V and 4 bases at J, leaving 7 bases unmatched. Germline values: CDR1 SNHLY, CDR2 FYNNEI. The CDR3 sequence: CASSAQTGGNQPQHF. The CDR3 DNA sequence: TGTGCCAGCAGCGCCCAGACAGGGGGAAATCAGCCCCAGCATTTT.

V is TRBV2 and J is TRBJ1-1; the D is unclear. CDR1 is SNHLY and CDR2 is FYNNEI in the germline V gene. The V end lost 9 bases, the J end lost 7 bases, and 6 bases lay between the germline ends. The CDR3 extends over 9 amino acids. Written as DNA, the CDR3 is TGTGCCAGGGGTTATGAAGCTTTCTTT. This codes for CARGYEAFF. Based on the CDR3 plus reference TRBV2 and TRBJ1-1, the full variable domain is EPEVTQTPSHQVTQMGQEVILRCVPISNHLYFYWYRQILGQKVEFLVSFYNNEISEKSEIFDDQFSVERPDGSNFTLKIRSTKLEDSAMYFCARGYEAFFGQGTRLTVV.

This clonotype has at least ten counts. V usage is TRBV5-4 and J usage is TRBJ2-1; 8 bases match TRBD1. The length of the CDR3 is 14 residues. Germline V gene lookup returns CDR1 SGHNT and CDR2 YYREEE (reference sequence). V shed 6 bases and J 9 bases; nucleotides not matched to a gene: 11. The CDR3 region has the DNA TGTGCCAGCACCCGACAGGGGATGAGTGGTGAGCAGTTCTTC. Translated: CASTRQGMSGEQFF.

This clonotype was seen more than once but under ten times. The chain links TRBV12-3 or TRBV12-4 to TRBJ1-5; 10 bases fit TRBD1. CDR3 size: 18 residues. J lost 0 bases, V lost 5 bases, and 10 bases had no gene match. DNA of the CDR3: TGTGCCAGCAGTCTCTGGACAGGGGGGGCTCATAGCAATCAGCCCCAGCATTTT. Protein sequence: CASSLWTGGAHSNQPQHF.

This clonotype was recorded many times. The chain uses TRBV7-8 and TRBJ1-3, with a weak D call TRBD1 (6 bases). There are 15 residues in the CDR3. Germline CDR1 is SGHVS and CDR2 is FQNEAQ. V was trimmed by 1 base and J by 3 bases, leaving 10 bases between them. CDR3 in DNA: TGTGCCAGCAGCTTAGGACGCAGGGGTGGAAACACCATATATTTT. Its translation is CASSLGRRGGNTIYF. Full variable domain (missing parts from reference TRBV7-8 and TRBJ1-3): GAGVSQSPRYKVAKRGQDVALRCDPISGHVSLFWYQQALGQGPEFLTYFQNEAQLDKSGLPSDRFFAERPEGSVSTLKIQRTQQEDSAVYLCASSLGRRGGNTIYFGEGSWLTVV.

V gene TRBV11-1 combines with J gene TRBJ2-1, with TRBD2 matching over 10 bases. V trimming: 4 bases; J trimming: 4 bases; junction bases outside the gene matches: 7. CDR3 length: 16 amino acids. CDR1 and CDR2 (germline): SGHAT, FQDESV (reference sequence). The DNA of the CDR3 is TGTGCCAGCAGCTCGTCAGCGGGAGGGCCTTACAATGAGCAGTTCTTC. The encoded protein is CASSSSAGGPYNEQFF.

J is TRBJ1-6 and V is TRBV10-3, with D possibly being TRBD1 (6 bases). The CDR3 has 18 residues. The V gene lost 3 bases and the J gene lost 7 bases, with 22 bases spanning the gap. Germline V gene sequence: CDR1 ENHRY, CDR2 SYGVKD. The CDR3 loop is CAISDGYSDSRLNSPLHF. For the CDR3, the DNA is TGTGCCATCAGTGACGGCTATTCGGACAGTCGCCTGAATTCACCCCTCCACTTT.

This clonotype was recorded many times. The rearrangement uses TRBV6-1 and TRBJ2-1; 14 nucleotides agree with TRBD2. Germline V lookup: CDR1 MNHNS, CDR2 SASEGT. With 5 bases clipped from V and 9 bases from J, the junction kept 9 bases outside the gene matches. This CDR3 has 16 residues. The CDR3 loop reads CASSPRGLAGGGEQFF. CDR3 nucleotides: TGTGCCAGCAGTCCCCGTGGACTAGCGGGGGGTGGTGAGCAGTTCTTC.

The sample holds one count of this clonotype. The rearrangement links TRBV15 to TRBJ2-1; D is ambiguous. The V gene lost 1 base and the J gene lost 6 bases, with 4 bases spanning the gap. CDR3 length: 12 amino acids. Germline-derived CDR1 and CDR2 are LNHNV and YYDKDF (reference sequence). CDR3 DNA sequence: TGTGCCACCAGCAGAGGGCGCAATGAGCAGTTCTTC. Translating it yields CATSRGRNEQFF.

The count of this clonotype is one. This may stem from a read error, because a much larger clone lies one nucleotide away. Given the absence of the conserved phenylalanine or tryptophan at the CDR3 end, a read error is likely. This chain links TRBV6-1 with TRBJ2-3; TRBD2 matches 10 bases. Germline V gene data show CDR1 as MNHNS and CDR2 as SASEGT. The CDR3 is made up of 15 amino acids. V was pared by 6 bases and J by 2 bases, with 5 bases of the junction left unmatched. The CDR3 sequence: CASRASGGATDTQYS. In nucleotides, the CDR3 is TGTGCCAGCAGAGCCAGCGGGGGGGCCACAGATACGCAGTATTCT.

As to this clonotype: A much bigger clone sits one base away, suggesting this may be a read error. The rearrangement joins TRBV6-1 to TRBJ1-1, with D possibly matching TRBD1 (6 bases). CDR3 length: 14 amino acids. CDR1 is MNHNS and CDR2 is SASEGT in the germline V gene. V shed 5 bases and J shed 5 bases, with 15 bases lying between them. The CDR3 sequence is CASSPGGARTEAFF. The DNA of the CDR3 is TGTGCCAGCAGTCCCGGGGGCGCAAGGACTGAAGCTTTCTTT.

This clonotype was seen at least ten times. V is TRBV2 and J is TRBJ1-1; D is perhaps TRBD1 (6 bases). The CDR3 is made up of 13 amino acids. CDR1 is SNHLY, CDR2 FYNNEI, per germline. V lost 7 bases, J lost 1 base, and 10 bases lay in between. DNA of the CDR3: TGTGCCAGCACCTTGACAGGGAACACTGAAGCTTTCTTT. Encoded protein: CASTLTGNTEAFF.

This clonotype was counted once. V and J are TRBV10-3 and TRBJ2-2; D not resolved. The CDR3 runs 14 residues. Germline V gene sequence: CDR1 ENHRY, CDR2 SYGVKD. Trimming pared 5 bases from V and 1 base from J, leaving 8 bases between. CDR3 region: CAISTTLNTGELFF. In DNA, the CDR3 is TGTGCCATCAGTACGACACTGAACACCGGGGAGCTGTTTTTT.

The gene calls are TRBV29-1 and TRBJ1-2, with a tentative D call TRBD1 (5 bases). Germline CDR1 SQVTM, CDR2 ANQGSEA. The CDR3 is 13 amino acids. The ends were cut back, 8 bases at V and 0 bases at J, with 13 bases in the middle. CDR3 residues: CSSGRGANYGYTF. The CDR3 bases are TGCAGCTCCGGACGGGGGGCTAACTATGGCTACACCTTC.

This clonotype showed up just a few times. The CDR3 DNA sequence: TGTGCCAGCAGGCCTGGGGGGACAGATACGCAGTATTTT. Its translation: CASRPGGTDTQYF. The rearrangement uses TRBV6-1 and TRBJ2-3, with D possibly matching TRBD2 (6 bases). V lost 6 bases and J lost 3, with 10 bases in between. The CDR3 extends over 13 amino acids. Germline V CDR1 and CDR2: MNHNS, SASEGT.